This entry lists 15 T cell receptor beta chains sequenced from one sample in a study of blood T cell repertoires in COVID-19. Assay used: immunoSEQ multiplex PCR; TCRdb lists only in-frame clones, some missing. This sample has 120,000 or so clones, with 81% found just once. The sample consisted of peripheral blood. The receptors were sampled from a man younger than 40 with COVID-19, enrolled during active disease.

The J gene is TRBJ1-2, the V gene TRBV3-1 (or the pseudogene TRBV3-2); no clear D. Between the trimmed V and J ends, which lost 3 bases and 5 bases, there was a span of 13 bases. The CDR3 loop spans 14 amino acids. The germline gives CDR1 LGHDT, CDR2 YNNKEL (reference sequence). The CDR3 sequence is CASSQRAALYGYTF. CDR3 sequence (DNA): TGTGCCAGCAGCCAGAGGGCCGCCCTATATGGCTACACCTTC.

V gene TRBV18 combines with J gene TRBJ1-1; no firm D call. The CDR3 runs to 16 residues. The V end lost 2 bases, the J end lost 5 bases, and 18 bases lay between the germline ends. Germline V gene data show CDR1 as KGHSH and CDR2 as LQKENI. Here the CDR3 DNA reads TGTGCCAGCTCACCAATAAAAACTCCTAGAGGGACTGAAGCTTTCTTT. Translation: CASSPIKTPRGTEAFF.

The J gene is TRBJ2-3, the V gene TRBV28, with 9 bases fitting TRBD2. With 6 bases clipped from V and 4 bases from J, the junction kept 14 bases outside the gene matches. The CDR3 contains 17 residues. CDR1 MDHEN and CDR2 SYDVKM come from the germline V gene. CDR3 nucleotides: TGTGCCAGCAGCCCCCTAAGCGGGAGGCCCCCGTCAGATACGCAGTATTTT. Encoded protein: CASSPLSGRPPSDTQYF.

This chain's CDR3 is CASSEGRSSGNTIYF. The CDR3 bases are TGTGCCAGCAGTGAAGGGCGGAGCTCTGGAAACACCATATATTTT. The V gene is TRBV2, the J gene TRBJ1-3; D not certain. Trimming pared 1 base from V and 0 bases from J, leaving 7 bases between. CDR1 is SNHLY, CDR2 FYNNEI, per germline. The CDR3 is made up of 15 amino acids.

The rearrangement joins TRBV4-1 to TRBJ2-7; 9 bases agree with TRBD2. The CDR3 runs to 17 residues. The J segment lost 4 bases and the V segment lost 3 bases, leaving 13 bases of the junction unmatched. Looked up from germline, CDR1 is MGHRA and CDR2 is YSYEKL. CDR3 loop: CASSQGLAAGGMYEQYF. CDR3 coding DNA: TGCGCCAGCAGCCAGGGACTAGCTGCCGGGGGAATGTACGAGCAGTACTTC.

The chain recombines TRBV4-1 with TRBJ1-1; the D gene is possibly TRBD1 (6 bases). Trimming left V 1 base short and J 1 base short, with 10 bases between. Germline assignment: CDR1 MGHRA and CDR2 YSYEKL. This CDR3 has 15 residues. CDR3 nucleotides: TGCGCCAGCAGCCAAGGGACACAGGGGAACACTGAAGCTTTCTTT. Its translation: CASSQGTQGNTEAFF.

This rearrangement joins TRBV11-1 to TRBJ2-7; D possibly corresponds to TRBD2 (7 bases). V shed 4 bases and J shed 4 bases, with 14 bases lying between them. This CDR3 has 14 residues. Germline V gene lookup returns CDR1 SGHAT and CDR2 FQDESV (reference sequence). The CDR3 nucleotides are TGTGCCAGCAGCTCCTGGAGGGGGGGTTACGAGCAGTACTTC. Encoded protein: CASSSWRGGYEQYF.

This rearrangement joins TRBV11-2 to TRBJ2-2, with 10 bases fitting TRBD2. V shed 3 bases and J 8 bases; nucleotides not matched to a gene: 9. Germline V CDR1 and CDR2: SGHAT, FQNNGV. The CDR3 runs 16 residues. This CDR3 reads CASSFTSGIHRGELFF. The CDR3 DNA sequence: TGTGCCAGCAGCTTCACTAGCGGGATACACAGGGGGGAGCTGTTTTTT.

The genes are TRBV24-1 and TRBJ2-1; 8 bases map to TRBD1. Trimming removed 9 bases from V and 10 bases from J; junction bases left unmatched: 10. The CDR3 consists of 13 residues. Germline CDR1 is KGHDR and CDR2 is SFDVKD. Here the CDR3 reads CATVGTGVREQFF. The CDR3 coding sequence is TGTGCCACCGTGGGGACAGGCGTCAGGGAGCAGTTCTTC.

V gene TRBV9 combines with J gene TRBJ2-3, with unresolved D. CDR1 and CDR2 from the germline V gene are SGDLS and YYNGEE. The length of the CDR3 is 15 residues. Trimming pared 0 bases from V and 6 bases from J, leaving 14 bases between. The CDR3 loop is CASSVATVIMDTQYF. CDR3 sequence (DNA): TGTGCCAGCAGCGTAGCTACTGTTATAATGGATACGCAGTATTTT. The whole variable domain, filled in from reference TRBV9 and TRBJ2-3, reads DSGVTQTPKHLITATGQRVTLRCSPRSGDLSVYWYQQSLDQGLQFLIQYYNGEERAKGNILERFSAQQFPDLHSELNLSSLELGDSALYFCASSVATVIMDTQYFGPGTRLTVL.

This chain connects TRBV7-9 to TRBJ2-1; TRBD2 aligns across 9 bases. The CDR3 has 15 amino acids. V shed 5 bases, J shed 4 bases, and the junction held 6 bases outside the gene matches. Germline CDR1 and CDR2: SEHNR and FQNEAQ (reference sequence). Written as DNA, the CDR3 is TGTGCCAGCAGCCAGCGCGGGGGGGCATACAATGAGCAGTTCTTC. This gives the protein CASSQRGGAYNEQFF.

In DNA, the CDR3 is TGTGCCAGTAGTGTAACAGGTCCATCGGGCGAGCAGTACTTC. Amino acids: CASSVTGPSGEQYF. This chain joins TRBV19 and TRBJ2-7, with D maybe TRBD1 (5 bases). V was trimmed by 5 bases and J by 6 bases, leaving 17 bases between them. Germline CDR1 LNHDA, CDR2 SQIVND (reference sequence). This CDR3 has 14 amino acids.

V usage is TRBV5-1 and J usage is TRBJ2-5; 11 bases map to TRBD2. Germline V gene sequence: CDR1 SGHRS, CDR2 YFSETQ. Trimming took 0 bases from V and 5 from J; bases not matched to a gene: 3. The length of the CDR3 is 15 residues. CDR3 nucleotides: TGCGCCAGCAGCTTGGATACTAGCGGGGGTGAGACCCAGTACTTC. Translation: CASSLDTSGGETQYF.

The J gene is TRBJ1-6, the V gene TRBV30, with TRBD1 identical over 9 bases. The CDR3 loop spans 12 amino acids. Germline V gives CDR1 GTSNPN, CDR2 SVGIG (reference sequence). With 8 bases clipped from V and 6 bases from J, the junction kept 2 bases outside the gene matches. Here the CDR3 DNA reads TGTGCCGGGGACAGGGCTAATTCACCCCTCCACTTT. This codes for CAGDRANSPLHF.

This rearrangement joins TRBV5-5 to TRBJ1-2; 8 bases fit TRBD1. J was trimmed by 2 bases and V by 3 bases; bases with no gene match: 3. The germline gives CDR1 SGHKS, CDR2 YYEKEE (reference sequence). The CDR3 extends over 14 amino acids. CDR3 coding DNA: TGTGCCAGCAGCTCCAGGGGGCTGAACTATGGCTACACCTTC. Translated: CASSSRGLNYGYTF.